Listed here are 2 T cell receptor beta chains from one sample, sequenced in a study of CD8 T cells in ankylosing spondylitis. TCRdb re-analysed the 5' RACE reads in MiXCR, keeping a single row per CDR3 protein. Of 200,000 to 300,000 distinct CDR3 sequences in the sample, 8% to 9% were seen once. Sequencing input: blood, either unsorted or a sorted T cell fraction (not recorded which). These TCRs come from a female donor with ankylosing spondylitis or in good health (not recorded which).

This clonotype appeared many times. The CDR3 spells CASSVTGSGYTF. The DNA of the CDR3 is TGTGCCAGCAGCGTGACAGGGAGTGGCTACACCTTC. V gene TRBV13 combines with J gene TRBJ1-2; the match to TRBD1 covers 7 bases. CDR3 length: 12 residues. Unmatched junction bases numbered 4, after V lost 5 bases and J lost 7 bases. Looked up from germline, CDR1 is PRHDT and CDR2 is FYEKMQ (reference sequence).

This clonotype showed up many times. The J gene is TRBJ2-7, the V gene TRBV6-5; D is perhaps TRBD2 (6 bases). The CDR3 has 14 residues. The germline V and J ends were trimmed by 4 bases and 2 bases, with 12 bases remaining between them. Germline assignment: CDR1 MNHEY and CDR2 SVGAGI. This CDR3 is CASSSPRGTYEQYF. The CDR3 DNA follows: TGTGCCAGCAGTTCCCCCCGGGGGACCTACGAGCAGTACTTC.